The clone carrying this TCR beta chain was found once. This sample stems from a study of OX40 agonist ivuxolimab in advanced cancers. The CDR3 totals 15 residues. Germline values: CDR1 MNHNS, CDR2 SASEGT. Trimming cost V 1 base and J 7 bases; bases outside gene matches: 7. Baseline was the first blood sampling point, followed by cycle 4 day 1 and cycle 7 day 1. Here immunoSEQ multiplex PCR was the method, and the copy in TCRdb shows in-frame clones only, minus some. This table holds tens of thousands of clones, approximately 90% found once. Material: CD4+ or CD8+ T cells sorted from blood, obtained in a trial of the OX40 agonist ivuxolimab. This TCR was recovered from an adult with an advanced solid tumor such as melanoma, head and neck, liver or kidney cancer. The V and J genes are TRBV6-1 and TRBJ2-1, with 7 bases that match TRBD2. The CDR3 region has the DNA TGTGCCAGCAGTGAAGGGCAGGGAGGGAGGAATGAGCAGTTCTTC. Protein: CASSEGQGGRNEQFF.